This paragraph covers one TCR beta chain sequence. The data derive from a study of blood T cells in healthy people across ages. Looking at the study overall: When template switching was applied, about one barcoded beta molecule was captured per two T cells.

Then a second PCR, running about 6 to 12 cycles, was carried out with a sample-barcoded 5' primer and a J-beta primer mix. Each cDNA molecule was tagged by a template-switch adaptor with 12 random nucleotides. Each sample yielded at least 3 million CDR3-containing paired-end reads. MiXCR was run by TCRdb on the 5' RACE reads, yielding one entry per CDR3 protein. The sample yields roughly 790,000 distinct CDR3 sequences, 43% seen once. CDR1 and CDR2 (germline): SGHRS, YFSETQ. Trimming took off 0 bases at V and 1 base at J, with 7 bases between the two ends. This CDR3 has 15 residues. Every sample gave at least 6 micrograms of total RNA when it was extracted.

This sequence originates from a woman between 55 and 75 years old in good health. Sequenced sample: blood. The V and J genes are TRBV5-1 and TRBJ1-4; D gene ambiguous. Here the CDR3 reads CASSLGIGTNEKLFF. The CDR3 DNA is TGCGCCAGCAGCTTGGGCATTGGAACTAATGAAAAACTGTTTTTT.